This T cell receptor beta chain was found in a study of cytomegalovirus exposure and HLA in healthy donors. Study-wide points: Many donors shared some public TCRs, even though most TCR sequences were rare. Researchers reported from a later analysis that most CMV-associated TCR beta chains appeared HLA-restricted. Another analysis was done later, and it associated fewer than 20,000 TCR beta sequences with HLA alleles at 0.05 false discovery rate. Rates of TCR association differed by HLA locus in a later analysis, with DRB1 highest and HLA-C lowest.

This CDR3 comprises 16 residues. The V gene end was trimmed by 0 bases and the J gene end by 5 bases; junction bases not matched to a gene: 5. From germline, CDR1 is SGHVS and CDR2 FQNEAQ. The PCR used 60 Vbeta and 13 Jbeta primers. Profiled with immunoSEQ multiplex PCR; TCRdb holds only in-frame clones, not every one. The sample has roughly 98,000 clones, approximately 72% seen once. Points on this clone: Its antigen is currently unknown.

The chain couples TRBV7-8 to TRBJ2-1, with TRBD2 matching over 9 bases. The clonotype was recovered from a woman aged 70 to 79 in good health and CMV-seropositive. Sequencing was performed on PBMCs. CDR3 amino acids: CASSLAGGGAHNEQFF. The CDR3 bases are TGTGCCAGCAGCTTAGCAGGCGGGGGGGCCCACAATGAGCAGTTCTTC.